Below, 15 T cell receptor beta chains from the same sample are listed, as sequenced in a study of response to subunit inactivated influenza vaccine. TCRdb ran MiXCR on the RT-PCR reads and lists one entry per CDR3 protein. The sample comprises fewer than 750,000 distinct CDR3 sequences, 14% of which are singletons, and around 10% rests with the top ten. The sample in question was PBMCs from blood, obtained approximately 13 days after vaccination. The source of these receptors is a man aged 50-60 years who received an inactivated influenza vaccine.

This clonotype occurred a few times. The genes are TRBV7-2 and TRBJ1-5; D not resolved. The CDR3 contains 14 residues. Germline V lookup: CDR1 SGHTA, CDR2 FQGNSA. Trimming pared 4 bases from V and 4 bases from J, leaving 11 bases between. The CDR3 sequence: CASSSGLYNQPQHF. As DNA, the CDR3 is TGTGCCAGCAGCTCCGGACTCTATAATCAGCCCCAGCATTTT.

This clonotype was recorded once. One junction end disagrees with the germline gene, perhaps due to a read error. The chain employs TRBV20-1 and TRBJ2-1; 10 nucleotides agree with TRBD2. This CDR3 is built from 16 residues. Germline-derived CDR1 and CDR2 are DFQATT and SNEGSKA (reference sequence). The CDR3 reads CCARSVAGGSYNEQFF. The CDR3 DNA reads as TGCTGTGCTAGATCGGTAGCGGGAGGATCCTACAATGAGCAGTTCTTC.

This chain uses TRBV29-1 with TRBJ2-3; D may be TRBD2 (6 bases). The germline V and J ends were trimmed by 6 bases and 4 bases, with 14 bases remaining between them. This CDR3 region has 13 residues. The germline CDR1 and CDR2 sequences are SQVTM and ANQGSEA. The CDR3 here is CSVEGSDSDTQYF. In DNA, the CDR3 is TGCAGCGTGGAGGGGTCAGATTCAGATACGCAGTATTTT.

This clonotype was observed many times. This sequence joins TRBV7-9 and TRBJ2-7; D possibly corresponds to TRBD2 (5 bases). The V end was cut by 3 bases, the J end by 4 bases, with 10 bases between. This CDR3 is 13 amino acids long. Per germline, CDR1 SEHNR and CDR2 FQNEAQ (reference sequence). For the CDR3, the DNA is TGTGCCAGCAGCTTGCGGGTTGAATACGAGCAGTACTTC. It translates to CASSLRVEYEQYF.

Only a few counts were recorded for this clonotype. The CDR3 DNA is TGCGCCAGCAGCCCTTCGGGACAGCGCACAGATACGCAGTATTTT. It yields the protein CASSPSGQRTDTQYF. The V gene is TRBV5-1, the J gene TRBJ2-3, with TRBD1 identical over 7 bases. Germline CDR1 reads SGHRS; CDR2 reads YFSETQ. The CDR3 extends over 15 amino acids. The junction had 6 bases not matched to a gene; V was cut back by 4 bases and J by 1 base.

In this sample, this clonotype turned up a few times. V gene TRBV3-1 combines with J gene TRBJ1-1, with D unresolved. Germline values: CDR1 LGHDT, CDR2 YNNKEL (reference sequence). The CDR3 length is 13 residues. V was clipped by 8 bases and J by 0 bases, with 10 bases between them. The CDR3 DNA reads TGTGCCAGCCTTGGAGGGTTGAACACTGAAGCTTTCTTT. Translation: CASLGGLNTEAFF.

The table lists this clonotype with a few counts. V is TRBV5-1 and J is TRBJ2-1; TRBD1 matches 7 bases. V shed 4 bases and J 6 bases; nucleotides not matched to a gene: 7. The germline gives CDR1 SGHRS, CDR2 YFSETQ. The CDR3 is 14 residues long. CDR3 nucleotide sequence: TGCGCCAGCAGCGTCACCGGGACAGTCAATGAGCAGTTCTTC. Translation: CASSVTGTVNEQFF. Using reference TRBV5-1 and TRBJ2-1 for the parts outside the CDR3, the full variable domain is KAGVTQTPRYLIKTRGQQVTLSCSPISGHRSVSWYQQTPGQGLQFLFEYFSETQRNKGNFPGRFSGRQFSNSRSEMNVSTLELGDSALYLCASSVTGTVNEQFFGPGTRLTVL.

This clonotype was picked up a small number of times. The chain couples TRBV5-1 to TRBJ2-3; D is ambiguous. CDR1 SGHRS and CDR2 YFSETQ come from the germline V gene. CDR3 length: 14 residues. V dropped 4 bases and J dropped 2 bases, with 11 bases sitting between them. The CDR3 loop is CASSPGRYTDTQYF. In DNA, the CDR3 is TGCGCCAGCAGCCCAGGACGCTACACAGATACGCAGTATTTT.

Many counts were recorded for this clonotype. V usage is TRBV12-3 or TRBV12-4 and J usage is TRBJ1-5; D is ambiguous. The CDR3 is 14 amino acids. Trimming took 4 bases from V and 2 from J, leaving 9 bases between them. CDR3 region: CASSSSRGNQPQHF. CDR3 coding DNA: TGTGCCAGCAGTTCCTCACGGGGCAATCAGCCCCAGCATTTT.

The genes are TRBV27 and TRBJ2-7; 7 bases line up with TRBD2. This CDR3 contains 14 residues. Germline lookup yields CDR1 MNHEY and CDR2 SMNVEV (reference sequence). Unmatched junction bases numbered 8, after V lost 6 bases and J lost 3 bases. In nucleotides, the CDR3 is TGTGCCAGCAGCCCCGGGACTACTGGCTACGAGCAGTACTTC. Protein product: CASSPGTTGYEQYF.

This clonotype was recorded a few times. The rearrangement uses TRBV2 and TRBJ2-2; TRBD2 matches 7 bases. The CDR3 loop spans 16 amino acids. CDR1 and CDR2 from the germline V gene are SNHLY and FYNNEI. V lost 6 bases and J lost 0; bases outside the gene matches: 7. The CDR3 here is CASRGGQNANTGELFF. CDR3 in DNA: TGTGCCAGCAGGGGAGGGCAGAATGCGAACACCGGGGAGCTGTTTTTT.

J is TRBJ2-7 and V is TRBV4-2; 7 nucleotides agree with TRBD2. The CDR3 loop spans 15 amino acids. V dropped 3 bases and J dropped 5; count of bases not matched to a gene: 10. CDR1 is LGHNA and CDR2 is YNFKEQ in the germline V gene. CDR3 region: CASSHLGDYRNEQYF. Here the CDR3 DNA reads TGTGCCAGCAGCCATCTGGGGGACTACCGCAACGAGCAGTACTTC.

This clonotype appeared a few times. V gene TRBV2 combines with J gene TRBJ2-1; D not certain. V was clipped by 11 bases and J by 7 bases, with 9 bases between them. Per germline, CDR1 SNHLY and CDR2 FYNNEI. The CDR3 runs to 10 residues. This CDR3 is CARGGNEQFF. The DNA for the CDR3 is TGTGCCCGAGGCGGTAATGAGCAGTTCTTC. The whole variable domain, filled in from reference TRBV2 and TRBJ2-1, reads EPEVTQTPSHQVTQMGQEVILRCVPISNHLYFYWYRQILGQKVEFLVSFYNNEISEKSEIFDDQFSVERPDGSNFTLKIRSTKLEDSAMYFCARGGNEQFFGPGTRLTVL.

Only a few counts were recorded for this clonotype. The chain's CDR3 is CASSFQERVRGNVLTF. For the CDR3, the DNA is TGTGCCAGCAGCTTCCAAGAGCGGGTCCGCGGCAACGTCCTGACTTTC. The genes are TRBV7-2 and TRBJ2-6, with D maybe TRBD2 (6 bases). Trimming removed 3 bases at V and 9 bases at J, with 18 bases between. Germline loops: CDR1 SGHTA, CDR2 FQGNSA. The CDR3 consists of 16 residues.

About this clonotype itself: A single base separates this from a much larger clone, so it may be a read error. CDR3 DNA: TGTGCCAGCTCACCCGGGGTATCCTACAAGCAGTACTTC. This translates into CASSPGVSYKQYF. The chain links TRBV18 to TRBJ2-7; weak D call: TRBD2 (5 bases). The CDR3 runs to 13 residues. The germline V gene encodes CDR1 KGHSH and CDR2 LQKENI. The whole variable domain, filled in from reference TRBV18 and TRBJ2-7, reads NAGVMQNPRHLVRRRGQEARLRCSPMKGHSHVYWYRQLPEEGLKFMVYLQKENIIDESGMPKERFSAEFPKEGPSILRIQQVVRGDSAAYFCASSPGVSYKQYFGPGTRLTVT.